This T cell receptor (beta chain) derives from a study of shared clonotypes between healthy human individuals (dated by TCRdb to between 2020 and 2021). Describing the broader study: The cohort comprised a couple of women and a few men aged 18 to 49 years. For each donor, three plates each were used for CD4 naive and CD4 memory, two plates were used for CD8 naive, and one plate was used for CD8 memory. To estimate repertoire size and how much clonotype sharing occurs between individuals, the study deeply sequenced the blood TCR repertoires of roughly 5 healthy adults. To increase sequencing depth and limit assay-specific biases, different laboratories used diverse techniques to prepare libraries and sequence TCR repertoires. Each donor's leukapheresis produced roughly between roughly 0.85 and 9.5 billion PBMCs. What the authors observed across the whole study: Naive subsets generally had larger estimated clonotype richness than memory subsets. Incomplete sequencing was indicated by rarefaction of sorted-subset datasets, despite the large sequencing depth. Pairwise subsampling led to the expectation that sequencing depth would affect the degree of clonotype sharing among donors. The genetic and exposure-history diversity represented was limited by the small number of donors. Sampling was restricted to blood, and TCR repertoires in tissue are likely to differ from TCR repertoires in blood. Clonotypes shared by all four sorted-subset donors showed higher generation probabilities than non-shared clonotypes. About 4.5% of naive CD4, 3.5% of naive CD8, about 2.5% of memory CD4, and approximately 0.39% of memory CD8 clonotypes were shared across several donors.

To note about this clone: The antigen this receptor binds is unknown. No base quality values were provided; no much bigger clone lies one nucleotide off.

TCR CDR3 regions were amplified from genomic DNA by multiplex PCR using the deep immunoSEQ assay. Extracted genomic DNA from each cell subset was distributed evenly across all wells of several immunoSEQ 96-well plates, and each plate was treated as a replicate. For sorted subsets, roughly 200 ng of genomic DNA, equivalent to roughly 33,000 T cell genomes, went into each replicate PCR. Purified libraries were quantified with a Qubit 3.0 fluorometer, sized on a Bioanalyzer 2100, and re-quantified with the KAPA Library Quantification kit. Every immunoSEQ 96-well plate was sequenced on a separate single-read 150-cycle Illumina NextSeq 550 flow cell. Regarding the original processing steps: Because only junctional sequences without quality scores were contained in the immunoSEQ output, filtering matching that applied to full-length reads could not be performed. Sequences were annotated with PyIR, a Python wrapper for IgBLAST v1.9, and V/J genes and CDR3 were assigned using IMGT germline references. Reads were removed for weak V/J assignments (E-value above 1e-6), missing CDR3, stop codons, out-of-frame junctions, or ambiguous translated residues. V3J clonotypes were defined as sequences sharing an identical inferred V gene, J gene, and CDR3 amino acid sequence. Percentage overlap between repertoires was computed as shared unique clonotypes divided by the size of the smaller repertoire. Repertoire richness was assessed with RTK rarefaction, the Chao1 estimator, and Recon v2.1 estimates of unobserved clonotypes. For all TCRbeta clonotypes obtained by the gDNA method from a few donors, generation probabilities were computed with OLGA. The source is immuneACCESS, and TCRdb retained only in-frame sequences with V and J called. Part of the clones is not carried over; for the studies checked, unresolved V genes explain less than half of this, and the remainder is unexplained. V and J calls and clone size are copied from that table; D and trimming were computed from the DNA. Here the sample has more than 2 million clones; almost 96% occur a single time. The ten largest clones take up roughly 0.13% of the sample.

V lost 0 bases and J lost 3 bases; the stretch between them is 10 bases long. Via the germline V gene (reference sequence), CDR1 is SGHNT and CDR2 YYREEE. The CDR3 spans 16 residues, from the cysteine through the phenylalanine. The entry retains the CDR3 DNA only, 48 bases that are in frame from base 1. Healthy HIV-negative adults with no recently reported acute infections or vaccinations were included as donors. Every donor was a Caucasian adult living in Nashville, Tennessee, USA. CD4+ T cells were enriched through magnetic negative selection, after which naive cells were positively selected on CD45RA and the remaining negative fraction served as the memory subset. Blood was collected by leukapheresis, and PBMCs were isolated by Ficoll-Histopaque density gradient centrifugation and then cryopreserved in liquid nitrogen vapor phase. Purity and quantity of every magnetically sorted T cell population were checked by analytical flow cytometry. Each sorted fraction had its genomic DNA isolated and then quantified by UV absorbance on a Nanodrop 2000c.

The TCR sequence derives from a man aged 18 to 35 in good health. The chain is encoded by TRBV5-4 joined to TRBJ2-6; TRBD2 is possibly the D segment (5 matching bases). Sequencing used naive CD4+ T cells sorted from blood. The label giving this sample's cell subset or site can be read as: CD45RA+ positively selected. The DNA is TGTGCCAGCAGCTTGGCGGGAAGGCATGGGGCCAACGTCCTGACTTTC. This translates into CASSLAGRHGANVLTF. With the rest looked up from the reference TRBV5-4 and TRBJ2-6 genes rather than sequenced, the full variable domain is ETGVTQSPTHLIKTRGQQVTLRCSSQSGHNTVSWYQQALGQGPQFIFQYYREEENGRGNFPPRFSGLQFPNYSSELNVNALELDDSALYLCASSLAGRHGANVLTFGAGSRLTVL.